This T cell receptor (beta chain) was recovered during a study of shared clonotypes between healthy human individuals. CDR1 MGHRA and CDR2 YSYEKL come from the germline V gene. The CDR3 is made up of 17 amino acids. With V trimmed by 1 base and J by 7 bases, 7 bases remained unmatched. The study separated CD4+ cells into CD45RA+ naive and CD45RA-negative memory subsets. Replicate PCRs from sorted subsets contained approximately 220 ng DNA, which is roughly 30,000 T cell genomes. The protocol was immunoSEQ multiplex PCR, while the TCRdb copy is restricted to in-frame clones and leaves out a portion. The sample has 900,000 to 1,200,000 clones; roughly 74% are singletons.

Source material: memory CD4+ T cells from PBMCs. Documented subset: CD45RA-negative fraction. The source of this sequence is a man aged 18 to 30 in good health. Some clones in this sample may be carry-over from other donors' samples. The rearrangement links TRBV4-1 to TRBJ1-6; 10 bases match TRBD1. The CDR3 DNA reads as TGCGCCAGCAGCCAAGGTCTTGGACAGGGGGAGAATTCACCCCTCCACTTT. This codes for CASSQGLGQGENSPLHF.